This TCR beta chain was identified in a study of blood T cell repertoires in COVID-19. The overall study: Acute-phase and convalescent COVID-19 samples originated in the United States, Italy and Spain. From T cells, B-cell-depleted T cells, or PBMCs came the material, which was cDNA or gDNA.

Germline lookup yields CDR1 SGHRS and CDR2 YFSETQ. This CDR3 spans 15 amino acids. Trimming cost V 0 bases and J 8 bases, with 14 bases left between them. Generated by immunoSEQ multiplex PCR, the TCRdb table keeps only in-frame clones and is missing some. The profile shows 440,000 or so clones, about 89% of them singletons. Material for sequencing was peripheral blood. The source of this sequence is a woman between 40 and 50 years old with COVID-19, enrolled during active disease. The rearrangement uses TRBV5-1 and TRBJ1-4, with no clear D. The CDR3: CASSLAPGLPEKLFF. The CDR3 DNA reads as TGCGCCAGCAGCTTGGCACCTGGACTGCCCGAAAAACTGTTTTTT.